The TCR beta chain under discussion was sequenced for a study of shared clonotypes between healthy human individuals. Study-level points and caveats: Naive subsets generally exceeded memory subsets in estimated richness. Against clonotypes common to all four donors, non-shared ones had lower generation probabilities. Rarefaction demonstrated incomplete sorted-subset sequencing despite large depth.

Germline CDR1 DFQATT, CDR2 SNEGSKA (reference sequence). Losses at the gene ends were 6 bases for V and 10 bases for J; bases not matched to a gene: 6. The CDR3 covers 11 residues. Remarks on this clone: Its antigen is not known.

Every contributor of samples was a Caucasian grown-up residing in Nashville, Tennessee. This table comes from immunoSEQ multiplex PCR, and its TCRdb copy is limited to in-frame clones, with some not included. There are 2 million to 3 million clones in the sample; approximately 93% occur only once, and 0.36% lies in the top ten. The sequenced material came from naive CD4+ T cells from PBMCs. Subset: CD45RA+ positively selected. The chain has TRBV20-1 and TRBJ2-1; 7 bases line up with TRBD2. The clonotype comes from a man between 18 and 29 years old in good health. Some clones in this sample may be carry-over from other donors' samples. This chain's CDR3 is CSAPLALEQFF. The CDR3 DNA follows: TGCAGTGCCCCACTAGCGTTGGAGCAGTTCTTC.